One and the same sample provided the 5 T cell receptor beta chains below, sequenced in a study of response to subunit inactivated influenza vaccine. MiXCR, applied by TCRdb to the RT-PCR reads, yields one record per CDR3 protein. The table records about 520,000 distinct CDR3 sequences, less than 7.5% of them present only once. The material was PBMCs from blood, obtained roughly 24 months after vaccination. The receptors here all came from a man aged 50-75 years who received an inactivated influenza vaccine.

This clonotype was seen ten or more times. The V gene is TRBV6-1, the J gene TRBJ2-3, with 11 bases aligning to TRBD2. Germline loops: CDR1 MNHNS, CDR2 SASEGT. Trimming removed 6 bases from V and 2 bases from J; junction bases left unmatched: 4. This CDR3 has 15 amino acids. The CDR3 sequence: CASSRLAGPTDTQYF. In DNA form, the CDR3 reads TGTGCCAGCAGCCGACTAGCGGGGCCCACAGATACGCAGTATTTT.

This sequence joins TRBV11-2 and TRBJ2-1, with a tentative D call TRBD1 (6 bases). The V end was cut by 5 bases, the J end by 0 bases, with 11 bases between. The germline V gene has CDR1 SGHAT and CDR2 FQNNGV. CDR3 length: 15 amino acids. The CDR3 DNA reads TGTGCCAGCAGCCGGACAGAGGGCTCCTACAATGAGCAGTTCTTC. The encoded protein is CASSRTEGSYNEQFF.

Only a few counts were recorded for this clonotype. The V gene is TRBV28, the J gene TRBJ1-1; 9 bases line up with TRBD1. After removal of 6 bases from V and 4 bases from J, the junction contained 15 bases not matched to a gene. CDR3 size: 17 residues. Germline V CDR1 and CDR2: MDHEN, SYDVKM. The CDR3 bases are TGTGCCAGCAGCCGACGATCTTACAGGGGGCGAATCACTGAAGCTTTCTTT. Its translation: CASSRRSYRGRITEAFF.

This clonotype was detected only a few times. The genes are TRBV4-1 and TRBJ1-1, with 7 bases that match TRBD1. Trimming cost V 0 bases and J 4 bases; bases outside gene matches: 14. Germline-derived CDR1 and CDR2 are MGHRA and YSYEKL. The CDR3 runs 18 residues. In DNA, the CDR3 is TGCGCCAGCAGCCAAGATCCCCAATCCCCACAGGGGAGCACTGAAGCTTTCTTT. The encoded protein is CASSQDPQSPQGSTEAFF.

This clonotype occurred many times. The gene calls are TRBV5-1 and TRBJ1-1; 10 positions match TRBD1. Germline assignment: CDR1 SGHRS and CDR2 YFSETQ. The V and J ends lost 4 bases and 5 bases, in that order; junction bases with no gene match: 5. The CDR3 runs 14 residues. CDR3 sequence reads: CASSMGQGWTEAFF. The DNA for the CDR3 is TGCGCCAGCAGCATGGGACAGGGGTGGACTGAAGCTTTCTTT.